Below, 8 T cell receptor beta chains from the same sample are listed, as sequenced in a study of blood T cell repertoires in COVID-19. Sequenced by immunoSEQ multiplex PCR; TCRdb stores in-frame clones only, minus some. The table lists fewer than 90,000 clones, nearly 80% of them singletons. The specimen was peripheral blood. These receptors originate from a man between 65 and 79 years old with COVID-19, enrolled during active disease.

Many counts were recorded for this clone. The rearrangement uses TRBV7-6 and TRBJ1-1; 9 positions agree with TRBD1. The V and J ends lost 8 bases and 1 base, in that order; junction bases with no gene match: 8. This CDR3 has 15 residues. Germline V lookup: CDR1 SGHVS, CDR2 FNYEAQ. CDR3 nucleotides: TGTGCCAGCTCGGCACAGGGGGCACGGAACACTGAAGCTTTCTTT. Protein product: CASSAQGARNTEAFF.

This clone was seen a few times. The V and J genes are TRBV25-1 and TRBJ1-2; TRBD1 aligns across 9 bases. The CDR3 covers 12 residues. The V segment lost 11 bases and the J segment 7 bases; nucleotides outside the gene matches: 8. CDR1 is MGHDK and CDR2 is SYGVNS in the germline V gene. This CDR3 reads CAARTGEGGYTF. The CDR3 DNA sequence: TGTGCCGCTCGGACAGGGGAGGGTGGCTACACCTTC.

This rearrangement joins TRBV19 to TRBJ2-7, with D tentatively TRBD1 (7 bases). V lost 3 bases and J lost 0, with 12 bases in between. Germline V CDR1 and CDR2: LNHDA, SQIVND (reference sequence). CDR3 length: 15 residues. In nucleotides, the CDR3 is TGTGCCAGTAGTATTGGAGGGGGCCTCTCCTACGAGCAGTACTTC. It codes for CASSIGGGLSYEQYF.

The V and J genes are TRBV9 and TRBJ1-1, with TRBD1 matching 9 bases. The V gene's germline CDR1 is SGDLS and CDR2 YYNGEE. CDR3 length equals 15 residues. Germline trimming cut 3 bases from V and 6 bases from J; bases unmatched to any gene: 9. CDR3: CASSAYGTGYAEAFF. For the CDR3, the DNA is TGTGCCAGCAGCGCCTACGGGACAGGGTACGCTGAAGCTTTCTTT. The full variable domain, with the rest looked up from reference TRBV9 and TRBJ1-1, is DSGVTQTPKHLITATGQRVTLRCSPRSGDLSVYWYQQSLDQGLQFLIQYYNGEERAKGNILERFSAQQFPDLHSELNLSSLELGDSALYFCASSAYGTGYAEAFFGQGTRLTVV.

The rearrangement joins TRBV5-1 to TRBJ2-3; 7 bases map to TRBD1. Germline trimming cut 4 bases from V and 2 bases from J; bases unmatched to any gene: 7. Per germline, CDR1 SGHRS and CDR2 YFSETQ. The CDR3 sequence is 15 residues long. CDR3 coding DNA: TGCGCCAGCAGCGCTCCGACAGGGCCCACAGATACGCAGTATTTT. The encoded protein is CASSAPTGPTDTQYF.

The rearrangement joins TRBV4-1 to TRBJ2-2; D possibly corresponds to TRBD2 (5 bases). V gave up 3 bases and J gave up 5 bases, with 19 bases separating them. Germline V CDR1 and CDR2: MGHRA, YSYEKL. The CDR3 sequence is 17 residues long. CDR3 amino acids: CASSQAPQAAATGELFF. For the CDR3, the DNA is TGCGCCAGCAGCCAGGCACCTCAAGCGGCAGCAACCGGGGAGCTGTTTTTT.

This chain uses TRBV5-5 with TRBJ1-2; 8 bases are a match to TRBD1. V was clipped by 0 bases and J by 4 bases; unmatched bases: 8. CDR1 and CDR2 (germline): SGHKS, YYEKEE (reference sequence). This CDR3 has 16 residues. The chain's CDR3 is CASSLAGQGLIYGYTF. CDR3 DNA: TGTGCCAGCAGCTTGGCCGGACAGGGTTTAATCTATGGCTACACCTTC.

V usage is TRBV19 and J usage is TRBJ2-3, with 13 bases that match TRBD2. With 5 bases clipped from V and 6 bases from J, the junction kept 11 bases outside the gene matches. Germline V gene data show CDR1 as LNHDA and CDR2 as SQIVND (reference sequence). The CDR3 totals 17 residues. CDR3 protein: CASSPGLAGDGWDTQYF. DNA for the CDR3: TGTGCCAGTAGTCCCGGACTAGCGGGAGATGGTTGGGATACGCAGTATTTT.